The T cell receptor beta chain under discussion was sequenced for a study of CD8 T cells in ankylosing spondylitis. Germline loops: CDR1 SGDLS, CDR2 YYNGEE. V lost 4 bases, J lost 0 bases, and 10 bases lay in between. The CDR3 loop spans 14 amino acids. TCRdb reprocessed the 5' RACE reads via MiXCR and lists one record per CDR3 protein. The table records 25,000 to 35,000 distinct CDR3 sequences, about 6.8% of them present only once. Study-wide results and caveats: Clones tied to disease were said to be significantly enriched in matched ankylosing spondylitis synovial fluid.

This clonotype has at least ten counts. The antigen remains undetermined. The sequence derives from a male donor with ankylosing spondylitis or in good health (not recorded which). Source material: blood, either unsorted or a sorted T cell fraction (not recorded which). The rearrangement joins TRBV9 to TRBJ1-2; D might be TRBD1 (5 bases). The CDR3 region is CASSPETANYGYTF. DNA for the CDR3: TGTGCCAGCAGCCCTGAGACAGCTAACTATGGCTACACCTTC.